This T cell receptor (beta chain) emerged from a study of blood T cell repertoires in COVID-19. Sequencing used immunoSEQ multiplex PCR; TCRdb keeps in-frame clones, though not all of them. The sample carries roughly 50,000 clones, approximately 86% recorded once. Sample: peripheral blood. The clonotype was recovered from a man between 65 and 79 years old with active COVID-19.

For the CDR3, the DNA is TGCGCCAGCAGCCCGACAACCTACAATGAGCAGTTCTTC. Protein product: CASSPTTYNEQFF. This chain uses TRBV4-3 with TRBJ2-1; D remains ambiguous. CDR1 and CDR2 from the germline V gene are LGHNA and YSLEER. Trimming removed 4 bases from V and 2 bases from J, with 6 bases in between. The CDR3 has 13 residues.